This is a list of T cell receptor beta chains from one sample in a study of vaccination and CD4 T cells after COVID-19. Antigens for these TCRs are unknown. MiXCR, run by TCRdb on the PCR reads, gives a single entry per CDR3 protein. The sample lists around 20,000 distinct CDR3 sequences; nearly 50% were seen once. Sequencing input: CD4+ T cells from blood, cultured in vitro. The receptor set was obtained from a human donor who had recovered from COVID-19. Both conserved end residues are part of each CDR3. The D gene is left open where the match is weak. A row's size may be missing; if present it is once, few, many or a size class.

v_gene	j_gene	abundance	d_gene	CDR3nt	CDR3aa
TRBV9	TRBJ1-2	.	.	TGTGCCAGCAGCGTAAGTGGGACGGTAAACTATGGCTACACCTTC	CASSVSGTVNYGYTF
TRBV6-1	TRBJ1-2	few	.	TGTGCCAGCAGGGACGGAGATAACTATGGCTACACCTTC	CASRDGDNYGYTF
TRBV30	TRBJ2-1	.	.	TGTGCCTGGAGTGTAGTATACAATGAGCAGTTCTTC	CAWSVVYNEQFF
TRBV7-2	TRBJ2-7	.	TRBD1	TGTGCCAGCAGCTCTGGACAGGGGGGCTACGAGCAGTACTTC	CASSSGQGGYEQYF
TRBV28	TRBJ1-2	.	.	TGTGCCAGCAGTTTAAGGGGGACCTATGGCTACACCTTC	CASSLRGTYGYTF
TRBV20-1	TRBJ1-5	few	.	TGCAGTGCTGCATCGAGGGCAAATCAGCCCCAGCATTTT	CSAASRANQPQHF
TRBV6-5	TRBJ2-5	.	.	TGTGCCAGCAGTTATGCAGGGAGTGAGACCCAGTACTTC	CASSYAGSETQYF
TRBV7-9	TRBJ1-5	few	.	TGTGCCAGCAGCTTAGGAGGCCGAAATCAGCCCCAGCATTTT	CASSLGGRNQPQHF
TRBV12-3/TRBV12-4	TRBJ2-5	.	TRBD1	TGTGCCAGCAGGGATGGACAGGGGCAAGAGACCCAGTACTTC	CASRDGQGQETQYF
TRBV19	TRBJ2-1	.	.	TGTGCCAGTAGTCGCCAGGGTTACAATGAGCAGTTCTTC	CASSRQGYNEQFF
TRBV11-2	TRBJ1-1	.	.	TGTGCCAGCAGCTTAGGGGCCCACACTGAAGCTTTCTTT	CASSLGAHTEAFF
TRBV4-2	TRBJ2-1	.	.	TGTGCCAGCAAAAAATGGAGATTCGGCTACAATGAGCAGTTCTTC	CASKKWRFGYNEQFF
TRBV24-1	TRBJ2-3	few	.	TGTGCCACCAGTGATAGAATCCTCACAGATACGCAGTATTTT	CATSDRILTDTQYF
TRBV5-5	TRBJ2-7	.	.	TGTGCCAGCAGAAATAGGGCCGGGACGACCACCTACGAGCAGTACTTC	CASRNRAGTTTYEQYF
TRBV28	TRBJ1-5	.	.	TGTGCCAGCAGTTTTCCAGGTGGGAATCAGCCCCAGCATTTT	CASSFPGGNQPQHF
TRBV7-8	TRBJ1-5	few	TRBD1	TGTGCCAGCAGCTTGGGACAGGGGGTGTCTCAGCCCCAGCATTTT	CASSLGQGVSQPQHF
TRBV10-1	TRBJ1-1	.	TRBD1	TGCGCCAGCTCCGGGACAGGGACGGTAGAAGCTTTCTTT	CASSGTGTVEAFF
TRBV7-2	TRBJ2-1	.	.	TGTGCCAGCAGCTTACCCCGGGAGCAGTTCTTC	CASSLPREQFF
TRBV28	TRBJ1-5	few	TRBD1	TGTGCCAGCAGTAGACAGGGTGGTCAGCCCCAGCATTTT	CASSRQGGQPQHF
TRBV6-1	TRBJ2-2	.	.	TGTGCCAGCAGGAACCCGTCGGGCACCGGGGAGCTGTTTTTT	CASRNPSGTGELFF
TRBV4-1	TRBJ2-7	.	.	TGCGCCAGCAGCCAAGATCGCGACTCCTACGAGCAGTACTTC	CASSQDRDSYEQYF
TRBV7-3	TRBJ1-6	.	.	TGTGCCAGCAGCGTTTCCGGGAGATCGAATTCACCCCTCCACTTT	CASSVSGRSNSPLHF
TRBV20-1	TRBJ2-2	few	.	TGCAGTGCTTGGGCGGGGAACACCGGGGAGCTGTTTTTT	CSAWAGNTGELFF
TRBV2	TRBJ1-5	few	TRBD1	TGTGCCAGCAGTGGGGGACAGGGTAGCAATCAGCCCCAGCATTTT	CASSGGQGSNQPQHF
TRBV7-9	TRBJ2-6	.	.	TGTGCCACCGCAGGACAGATTTACTCTGGGGCCAACGTCCTGACTTTC	CATAGQIYSGANVLTF
TRBV28	TRBJ2-1	.	.	TGTGCCAGCAGTTATACTTCCGGTGAGCAGTTCTTC	CASSYTSGEQFF
TRBV5-5	TRBJ1-2	.	.	TGTGCCAGCAGCTTGGGTATAAATCGGAACTATGGCTACACCTTC	CASSLGINRNYGYTF
TRBV19	TRBJ1-5	.	.	TGTGCCAGTACTCCAATCGGGGGGGAGGTTATTAGCAATCAGCCCCAGCATTTT	CASTPIGGEVISNQPQHF
TRBV7-2	TRBJ1-2	.	.	TGTGCCAGCAGCTTAAGTGTAGGCCCGGGCGCCTATGGCTACACCTTC	CASSLSVGPGAYGYTF
TRBV6-1	TRBJ1-2	few	.	TGTGCCAGCGTCTCAGGAACTCTTAACTATGGCTACACCTTC	CASVSGTLNYGYTF
TRBV3-1	TRBJ2-7	.	.	TGTGCCAGCAGCGAGACCTCCTACGAGCAGTACTTC	CASSETSYEQYF
TRBV12-3/TRBV12-4	TRBJ1-2	.	.	TGTGCCAGCAGTCCTACCGGGACACCCAACTATGGCTACACCTTC	CASSPTGTPNYGYTF
TRBV20-1	TRBJ2-5	few	.	TGCAGTGCTAGACCACCAAGGGAGACCCAGTACTTC	CSARPPRETQYF
TRBV28	TRBJ1-1	.	.	TGTGCCAGCAGTTTACAGGATTACACTGAAGCTTTCTTT	CASSLQDYTEAFF
TRBV20-1	TRBJ2-1	.	TRBD2	TGCAGTGCTGGGTCGGCAGGGGGACTAGCGGGTCTAGAGCAGTTCTTC	CSAGSAGGLAGLEQFF
TRBV18	TRBJ1-5	few	TRBD1	TGTGCCAGCTCACCTCTCGGGACAGGGAACCAGCCCCAGCATTTT	CASSPLGTGNQPQHF
TRBV12-3/TRBV12-4	TRBJ2-7	.	TRBD2	TGTGCCAGCAGCCCTGGACTAGCGGGGGGCTACGAGCAGTACTTC	CASSPGLAGGYEQYF
TRBV2	TRBJ1-5	.	.	TGTGCCAGCACGGAGGGCTTGAGCAATCAGCCCCAGCATTTT	CASTEGLSNQPQHF
TRBV20-1	TRBJ1-4	.	.	TGCAGTGCTAGAGATGATCTTGCAACTAATGAAAAACTGTTTTTT	CSARDDLATNEKLFF
TRBV28	TRBJ1-1	.	.	TGTGCCAGCAGTTTAGATTCGGGACAAGAGGGCACTGAAGCTTTCTTT	CASSLDSGQEGTEAFF
TRBV29-1	TRBJ1-1	few	TRBD1	TGCAGCGTGAACAGGGGGCCGGACACTGAAGCTTTCTTT	CSVNRGPDTEAFF
TRBV5-1	TRBJ2-1	.	TRBD2	TGCGCCAGCAACGTGGCTAGCGGGACATACAATGAGCAGTTCTTC	CASNVASGTYNEQFF
TRBV2	TRBJ2-6	.	.	TGTGCCAGCAGTGATGTCTCTGGGGCCAACGTCCTGACTTTC	CASSDVSGANVLTF
TRBV6-1	TRBJ1-2	.	.	TGTGCCAGCAGCCAAAGGGGGGGCGGATATGGCTACACCTTC	CASSQRGGGYGYTF
TRBV5-1	TRBJ1-5	.	.	TGCGCCAGCAGCTTGGACGCGAGTCAGCCCCAGCATTTT	CASSLDASQPQHF
TRBV4-1	TRBJ2-2	.	TRBD2	TGCGCCAGCACCCCTAGCGGGGGCACGAACACCGGGGAGCTGTTTTTT	CASTPSGGTNTGELFF
TRBV27	TRBJ1-1	few	.	TGTGCCAGCAGTTTAGCGGGACACCCTCCGGCCCAAGCTTTCTTT	CASSLAGHPPAQAFF
TRBV6-5	TRBJ1-6	.	.	TGTGCCAGCAGTTACTCGATAGGGGCTACGTCACCCCTCCACTTT	CASSYSIGATSPLHF
TRBV12-3/TRBV12-4	TRBJ1-2	few	.	TGTGCCAGCAGTCAGAGAAGTGGCTACACCTTC	CASSQRSGYTF
TRBV6-1	TRBJ1-2	few	.	TGTGCCAGCAGCCGAGCCGGACAGCCCATCAACTATGGCTACACCTTC	CASSRAGQPINYGYTF
TRBV28	TRBJ1-1	few	.	TGTGCCAGCAGTTTATACGGGGGGCGGGCTGAAGCTTTCTTT	CASSLYGGRAEAFF
TRBV7-3	TRBJ2-3	.	TRBD2	TGTGCCAGCAGCTTATCTCCGGGCCGGGGGCTAGCGGGAGAAGATACGCAGTATTTT	CASSLSPGRGLAGEDTQYF
TRBV6-1	TRBJ2-1	.	TRBD2	TGTGCCAGCAGTCTAACCCTAAGGACTAGCGGGAGCAACAATGAGCAGTTCTTC	CASSLTLRTSGSNNEQFF
TRBV3-1	TRBJ1-2	.	.	TGTGCCAGCAGCCAAAGTAGGGCGGGACGGTTCACCTTC	CASSQSRAGRFTF
TRBV29-1	TRBJ1-1	few	TRBD1	TGCAGCGCCGACCGGGGACAGGGAGGTTTCTCTGAAGCTTTCTTT	CSADRGQGGFSEAFF
TRBV20-1	TRBJ2-7	.	TRBD1	TGCAGTGCTTTAGACAGGGGAAGTAGCCTCTACGAGCAGTACTTC	CSALDRGSSLYEQYF
TRBV7-6	TRBJ2-6	few	.	TGTGCTAGCAGCCCTACGACGGCCGTGTTCTCTGGGGCCAACGTCCTGACTTTC	CASSPTTAVFSGANVLTF
TRBV11-2	TRBJ2-7	.	TRBD2	TGTGCCAGCAGCTTAGATAGAAGCGGGAGAATAGGGTACGAGCAGTACTTC	CASSLDRSGRIGYEQYF
TRBV7-3	TRBJ2-3	.	TRBD2	TGTGCCAGCAGCTTAAACTCCTTAGCGGGAGTTGCCACAGATACGCAGTATTTT	CASSLNSLAGVATDTQYF